The present entry profiles one T cell receptor (beta chain) with its context. Antigen unknown. The data were taken from a study of T-cell reconstitution after alpha-beta-depleted transplantation in children. Findings and caveats of the study: T cells produced anew were the main source of T-cell counts and diversity one year after transplant. In some patients, recipient T cells and intrathymic progenitors surviving conditioning explained high day-60 diversity. There were reportedly several hundred expanded graft clones from which alpha-beta T cells came about two months after transplant.

Preparation of the TCRbeta library involved a method that used unique molecular identifiers. TCRdb processed the PCR reads anew with MiXCR; each CDR3 protein has one entry. The table includes under 250,000 distinct CDR3 sequences, more than 15% detected once. Germline-derived CDR1 and CDR2 are KGHSH and LQKENI. The J segment lost 7 bases and the V segment lost 2 bases, leaving 14 bases of the junction unmatched. This CDR3 has 16 residues. Material: PBMCs, mostly from graft donor cells, obtained 360 days after TCRalphabeta/CD19-depleted stem cell transplant. The chain links TRBV18 to TRBJ2-7; 7 nucleotides align to TRBD1. This TCR came from a male patient between 2 and 10 years old who had a stem cell transplant for acute lymphoblastic leukemia, so the T cells may come from the graft donor. CDR3: CASSPSGTAVFGEQYF. The DNA for the CDR3 is TGTGCCAGCTCACCATCCGGGACAGCCGTGTTCGGGGAGCAGTACTTC.